These 24 T cell receptor beta chains came from one sample sequenced in a study of T cell responses to AZD1222 COVID-19 vaccine. TCRdb keeps only in-frame clones here, not all; method: immunoSEQ multiplex PCR. The sample lists about 99,000 clones; 80% to 90% were seen once. Sequences were derived from peripheral blood, sampled on day 0 of AZD1222 vaccination. These receptors originate from an adult in good health.

This rearrangement joins TRBV7-9 to TRBJ1-4; D not resolved. In germline, CDR1 is SEHNR, CDR2 FQNEAQ (reference sequence). The CDR3 contains 16 residues. Trimming took 1 base from V and 4 from J, leaving 13 bases between them. The CDR3 sequence: CASSLVLSSLNEKLFF. The CDR3 DNA is TGTGCCAGCAGCTTAGTGCTGAGTTCGCTTAATGAAAAACTGTTTTTT. Looking up the rest from reference TRBV7-9 and TRBJ1-4 gives the full variable domain: DTGVSQNPRHKITKRGQNVTFRCDPISEHNRLYWYRQTLGQGPEFLTYFQNEAQLEKSRLLSDRFSAERPKGSFSTLEIQRTEQGDSAMYLCASSLVLSSLNEKLFFGSGTQLSVL.

The CDR3 coding sequence is TGTGCCAGCTTTCAAGTCTACCCCTTAGTTGGGGGTGCTAATTCACCCCTCCACTTT. Residues: CASFQVYPLVGGANSPLHF. The chain has TRBV28 and TRBJ1-6, with D perhaps TRBD1 (5 bases). The length of the CDR3 is 19 residues. Trimming took 8 bases from V and 6 from J, leaving 29 bases between them. CDR1 and CDR2 (germline): MDHEN, SYDVKM.

The genes are TRBV5-6 and TRBJ2-1; TRBD1 agrees at 9 bases. Losses at the gene ends were 2 bases for V and 0 bases for J; bases not matched to a gene: 3. Germline CDR1 and CDR2: SGHDT and YYEEEE. The CDR3 covers 16 residues. The CDR3 sequence is CASSLLQGASYNEQFF. As DNA, the CDR3 is TGTGCCAGCAGCTTATTACAGGGGGCCTCCTACAATGAGCAGTTCTTC.

This clone turned up a few times. The chain links TRBV5-1 to TRBJ1-3, with D unclear. V lost 0 bases to trimming and J lost 0 bases, with 7 bases between them. CDR1 is SGHRS and CDR2 is YFSETQ in the germline V gene. CDR3 size: 15 residues. The CDR3 loop reads CASSLDGYSGNTIYF. The CDR3 DNA follows: TGCGCCAGCAGCTTGGACGGATACTCTGGAAACACCATATATTTT.

The gene calls are TRBV2 and TRBJ2-7, with D perhaps TRBD2 (6 bases). Germline V lookup: CDR1 SNHLY, CDR2 FYNNEI. The CDR3 runs to 12 residues. Trimming took off 7 bases at V and 8 bases at J, with 15 bases between the two ends. CDR3 loop: CASTILGGKQYF. The CDR3 region has the DNA TGTGCCAGCACCATCTTGGGCGGGAAGCAGTACTTC.

The chain uses TRBV24-1 and TRBJ2-6; no clear D. V was shortened by 1 base and J by 0 bases, with 6 bases between the two germline ends. Germline V CDR1 and CDR2: KGHDR, SFDVKD. The CDR3 extends over 16 amino acids. CDR3 loop: CATSDFGDSGANVLTF. The CDR3 region has the DNA TGTGCCACCAGTGATTTTGGCGACTCTGGGGCCAACGTCCTGACTTTC.

The chain couples TRBV7-2 to TRBJ2-7; no clear D gene. Per germline, CDR1 SGHTA and CDR2 FQGNSA. V lost 5 bases to trimming and J lost 0 bases, with 8 bases between them. The CDR3 covers 13 residues. The CDR3 region has the DNA TGTGCCAGCAGCGACCCACCCTCCTACGAGCAGTACTTC. Residues: CASSDPPSYEQYF.

The V gene is TRBV13, the J gene TRBJ2-7; 7 bases fit TRBD1. V gave up 5 bases and J gave up 1 base; unmatched junction bases: 8. The CDR3 is made up of 15 amino acids. The germline V gene has CDR1 PRHDT and CDR2 FYEKMQ (reference sequence). The CDR3: CASSRRQGNSYEQYF. DNA of the CDR3: TGTGCCAGCAGCCGGCGACAGGGTAATTCCTACGAGCAGTACTTC.

The rearrangement links TRBV4-1 to TRBJ2-7; D unresolved. The V end was cut by 4 bases, the J end by 0 bases, with 19 bases between. The CDR3 has 17 residues. Germline CDR1 is MGHRA and CDR2 is YSYEKL. The CDR3 sequence: CASSLSPRETSSYEQYF. The CDR3 nucleotides are TGCGCCAGCAGCCTATCCCCAAGGGAAACCAGCTCCTACGAGCAGTACTTC.

The gene calls are TRBV4-3 and TRBJ2-1; 7 bases fit TRBD1. Germline lookup yields CDR1 LGHNA and CDR2 YSLEER. After removal of 5 bases from V and 2 bases from J, the junction contained 15 bases not matched to a gene. CDR3 size: 18 residues. Written as DNA, the CDR3 is TGCGCCAGCAGCGCCCGATACGACAGGGTTAGTCCCTACAATGAGCAGTTCTTC. Amino acids: CASSARYDRVSPYNEQFF.

This chain uses TRBV7-3 with TRBJ1-1, with 8 bases fitting TRBD1. J lost 6 bases, V lost 2 bases, and 11 bases had no gene match. The CDR3 totals 16 residues. Germline V gene data show CDR1 as SGHTA and CDR2 as FQGTGA. This chain's CDR3 is CASSLSPRGRGAEAFF. DNA for the CDR3: TGTGCCAGCAGCTTATCCCCCAGGGGGCGGGGCGCTGAAGCTTTCTTT. The complete variable domain, with remaining parts taken from reference TRBV7-3 and TRBJ1-1, reads GAGVSQTPSNKVTEKGKYVELRCDPISGHTALYWYRQSLGQGPEFLIYFQGTGAADDSGLPNDRFFAVRPEGSVSTLKIQRTERGDSAVYLCASSLSPRGRGAEAFFGQGTRLTVV.

V gene TRBV6-5 combines with J gene TRBJ1-2; tentative D call: TRBD1 (5 bases). The V end was cut by 4 bases, the J end by 5 bases, with 14 bases between. There are 14 residues in the CDR3. Looked up from germline, CDR1 is MNHEY and CDR2 is SVGAGI. Here the CDR3 DNA reads TGTGCCAGCAGTTCTTGGGACGCTCAATATGGCTACACCTTC. Its translation: CASSSWDAQYGYTF.

The chain joins TRBV7-9 to TRBJ2-1, with D perhaps TRBD2 (6 bases). The CDR3 consists of 15 residues. V was shortened by 4 bases and J by 0 bases, with 10 bases between the two germline ends. Per the germline V gene, CDR1 is SEHNR and CDR2 is FQNEAQ (reference sequence). The CDR3 sequence is CASSSRGGSYNEQFF. CDR3 coding DNA: TGTGCCAGCAGCTCCCGGGGAGGCTCCTACAATGAGCAGTTCTTC.

This sequence joins TRBV11-2 and TRBJ2-3, with TRBD2 as a possible D gene (6 bases). This CDR3 spans 17 amino acids. Germline V gene data show CDR1 as SGHAT and CDR2 as FQNNGV. Trimming left V 1 base short and J 6 bases short, with 20 bases between. CDR3 sequence reads: CASSLGPTSRIWDTQYF. The DNA of the CDR3 is TGTGCCAGCAGCTTAGGCCCAACTAGCCGAATCTGGGATACGCAGTATTTT.

This chain uses TRBV5-4 with TRBJ1-3; no clear D gene. CDR1 and CDR2 from the germline V gene are SGHNT and YYREEE (reference sequence). The CDR3 has 15 amino acids. Trimming shortened V by 2 bases and J by 4 bases, and 13 bases separated the two germline ends. The CDR3 sequence is CASSLGSRSGNTIYF. Written as DNA, the CDR3 is TGTGCCAGCAGCTTAGGATCCCGGTCGGGAAACACCATATATTTT. Full variable domain (rest looked up from reference TRBV5-4 and TRBJ1-3): ETGVTQSPTHLIKTRGQQVTLRCSSQSGHNTVSWYQQALGQGPQFIFQYYREEENGRGNFPPRFSGLQFPNYSSELNVNALELDDSALYLCASSLGSRSGNTIYFGEGSWLTVV.

The gene calls are TRBV4-1 and TRBJ1-5, with no clear D. The CDR3 spans 15 residues. In germline, CDR1 is MGHRA, CDR2 YSYEKL. Trimming took 1 base from V and 9 from J, leaving 16 bases between them. The CDR3: CASSQVRTDMPPQHF. CDR3 bases: TGCGCCAGCAGCCAAGTCCGAACTGACATGCCGCCCCAGCATTTT.

The CDR3 DNA reads TGTGCCAGCAGCCAGGGGTGGGCCGGGGCCCAGCATTTT. Protein product: CASSQGWAGAQHF. V gene TRBV7-2 combines with J gene TRBJ1-5; D may be TRBD1 (6 bases). Trimming stripped 5 bases from V and 11 bases from J, with 16 bases between. The CDR3 is 13 amino acids. The V gene's germline CDR1 is SGHTA and CDR2 FQGNSA.

The CDR3, as DNA: TGTGCCAGCAGCATCCAAGGCACAGATACGCAGTATTTT. Translation gives CASSIQGTDTQYF. This chain joins TRBV2 and TRBJ2-3; the D is unclear. Trimming took off 6 bases at V and 1 base at J, with 8 bases between the two ends. CDR1 is SNHLY, CDR2 FYNNEI, per germline. The CDR3 totals 13 residues. Filled out from reference TRBV2 and TRBJ2-3, the complete variable domain reads EPEVTQTPSHQVTQMGQEVILRCVPISNHLYFYWYRQILGQKVEFLVSFYNNEISEKSEIFDDQFSVERPDGSNFTLKIRSTKLEDSAMYFCASSIQGTDTQYFGPGTRLTVL.

The chain joins TRBV28 to TRBJ1-6; TRBD1 is a possible D gene (5 bases). Trimming took 3 bases from V and 7 from J, leaving 10 bases between them. Germline CDR1 and CDR2: MDHEN and SYDVKM. The CDR3 length is 14 residues. CDR3 in amino acids: CASSLGGENSPLHF. The DNA of the CDR3 is TGTGCCAGCAGTTTGGGGGGGGAAAATTCACCCCTCCACTTT.

The CDR3 sequence is CASSRPGETQYF. CDR3 sequence (DNA): TGCGCCAGCAGTAGGCCGGGGGAGACCCAGTACTTC. The rearrangement links TRBV5-1 to TRBJ2-5; the D gene is possibly TRBD2 (5 bases). Trimming stripped 5 bases from V and 5 bases from J, with 10 bases between. The germline CDR1 and CDR2 sequences are SGHRS and YFSETQ. The CDR3 covers 12 residues. The full variable domain, its missing parts supplied by reference TRBV5-1 and TRBJ2-5, is KAGVTQTPRYLIKTRGQQVTLSCSPISGHRSVSWYQQTPGQGLQFLFEYFSETQRNKGNFPGRFSGRQFSNSRSEMNVSTLELGDSALYLCASSRPGETQYFGPGTRLLVL.

The chain combines TRBV12-3 or TRBV12-4 with TRBJ1-2; D uncertain. There are 12 residues in the CDR3. Deletions cut 2 bases from V and 7 bases from J, with 8 bases between. For the CDR3, the DNA is TGTGCCAGCAGTTTATCTACTGCTGGCTACACCTTC. Its protein product is CASSLSTAGYTF.

This chain connects TRBV29-1 to TRBJ2-3; 13 positions match TRBD2. The CDR3 sequence is 17 residues long. Per germline, CDR1 SQVTM and CDR2 ANQGSEA. Trimming removed 2 bases from V and 3 bases from J; junction bases left unmatched: 8. In nucleotides, the CDR3 is TGCAGCGTTGAAAATATCGGACTAGCGGGAGATACAGATACGCAGTATTTT. It translates to CSVENIGLAGDTDTQYF.

This clone came up a few times. CDR3 in DNA: TGTGCCAGTTCAGACAGGGGAGGAGGCTACACCTTC. Residues: CASSDRGGGYTF. The chain is built from TRBV19 and TRBJ1-2, with 8 bases fitting TRBD1. Per the germline V gene, CDR1 is LNHDA and CDR2 is SQIVND (reference sequence). The CDR3 is 12 residues long. The trim removed 8 bases at V and 8 bases at J, leaving 7 bases unmatched.

This clone was recorded once. Germline and junction disagree at one end, which may indicate a read error. V and J are TRBV7-8 and TRBJ2-3, with D perhaps assigned TRBD1 or TRBD2 (5 bases each). This CDR3 spans 13 amino acids. Looked up from germline, CDR1 is SGHVS and CDR2 is FQNEAQ. CDR3 sequence (DNA): TGTGCCAGCAGCTTAAGAGGGGCAGACACGCAGTATTTT. Residues: CASSLRGADTQYF.